This entry is about one T cell receptor (beta chain). Its antigen is not identified. The sample is drawn from a study of cytomegalovirus exposure and HLA in healthy donors. Study observations and caveats: The dataset shows that most TCR sequences were rare, while some public TCRs occurred in many donors.

CDR3 length: 14 amino acids. Germline V CDR1 and CDR2: SGHVS, FQNEAQ. V dropped 4 bases and J dropped 1 base, with 8 bases sitting between them. PCR primers comprised 60 Vbeta and 13 Jbeta primers. Some clones are missing from TCRdb's copy, which holds only in-frame ones; the method was immunoSEQ multiplex PCR. The sample includes some 160,000 clones, over 60% of them seen just once. Sequencing was carried out using PBMCs. This TCR was sampled from a woman aged 40 to 50 in good health and CMV-seronegative. The genes are TRBV7-8 and TRBJ2-4; D gene uncertain. This chain's CDR3 is CASSSRVAKNIQYF. The CDR3 DNA reads as TGTGCCAGCAGCTCTCGGGTGGCCAAAAACATTCAGTACTTC. The full variable domain, in which reference TRBV7-8 and TRBJ2-4 provide the parts outside the CDR3, is GAGVSQSPRYKVAKRGQDVALRCDPISGHVSLFWYQQALGQGPEFLTYFQNEAQLDKSGLPSDRFFAERPEGSVSTLKIQRTQQEDSAVYLCASSSRVAKNIQYFGAGTRLSVL.